These 19 T cell receptor beta chains were sequenced from one sample in a study of cytomegalovirus exposure and HLA in healthy donors. The study ran its PCR with 60 Vbeta and 13 Jbeta primers. Only in-frame clones appear in the TCRdb table, and some are missing; sequencing was by immunoSEQ multiplex PCR. The sample carries 280,000 or so clones, 70% to 90% recorded once. Input material: PBMCs. These receptor sequences come from a woman under 30 in good health and CMV-seronegative.

The chain recombines TRBV7-3 with TRBJ1-1, with D perhaps matching TRBD1 (5 bases). Germline CDR1 and CDR2: SGHTA and FQGTGA. This CDR3 contains 14 residues. Trimming pared 3 bases from V and 4 bases from J, leaving 12 bases between. CDR3 bases: TGTGCCAGCAGCTTCAATGCGGGGGTCACTGAAGCTTTCTTT. Translation: CASSFNAGVTEAFF.

The V call is TRBV19, the J call TRBJ1-5; D is unclear. The length of the CDR3 is 16 residues. Germline V gene sequence: CDR1 LNHDA, CDR2 SQIVND (reference sequence). Trimming pared 3 bases from V and 4 bases from J, leaving 16 bases between. Here the CDR3 reads CASSIGQGGLNQPQHF. The CDR3 nucleotides are TGTGCCAGTAGTATTGGGCAAGGAGGATTGAATCAGCCCCAGCATTTT.

The CDR3 spells CASSVGRGSYNEQFF. As DNA, the CDR3 is TGTGCCAGCAGCGTAGGGCGGGGCTCCTACAATGAGCAGTTCTTC. The rearrangement links TRBV9 to TRBJ2-1; tentative D call: TRBD2 (6 bases). CDR1 and CDR2 (germline): SGDLS, YYNGEE. This CDR3 has 15 residues. V lost 0 bases and J 0 bases, leaving 7 bases between the germline ends.

This chain joins TRBV9 and TRBJ2-3; TRBD2 agrees at 8 bases. The V and J ends lost 0 bases and 1 base, in that order; junction bases with no gene match: 4. This CDR3 is built from 16 residues. The V gene's germline CDR1 is SGDLS and CDR2 YYNGEE. The CDR3 bases are TGTGCCAGCAGCGTAGACGGCGGGGGGCGCACAGATACGCAGTATTTT. Its protein is CASSVDGGGRTDTQYF.

This clone turned up a few times. This CDR3 is CASSETSSGEQFF. DNA of the CDR3: TGTGCCAGCAGTGAGACTAGCTCCGGTGAGCAGTTCTTC. The V call is TRBV2, the J call TRBJ2-1; TRBD2 matches at 7 bases. Germline lookup yields CDR1 SNHLY and CDR2 FYNNEI. The CDR3 length is 13 residues. The V and J ends lost 3 bases and 9 bases, in that order; junction bases with no gene match: 5. The complete variable domain, with remaining parts taken from reference TRBV2 and TRBJ2-1, reads EPEVTQTPSHQVTQMGQEVILRCVPISNHLYFYWYRQILGQKVEFLVSFYNNEISEKSEIFDDQFSVERPDGSNFTLKIRSTKLEDSAMYFCASSETSSGEQFFGPGTRLTVL.

The chain recombines TRBV2 with TRBJ2-4, with 11 bases aligning to TRBD2. The junction had 6 bases not matched to a gene; V was cut back by 4 bases and J by 1 base. The CDR3 consists of 17 residues. Germline lookup yields CDR1 SNHLY and CDR2 FYNNEI. The CDR3 is CASSVPGLAVAKNIQYF. CDR3 nucleotides: TGTGCCAGCAGTGTTCCGGGACTAGCGGTCGCCAAAAACATTCAGTACTTC.

V gene TRBV5-6 combines with J gene TRBJ1-5; 8 nucleotides match TRBD1. Germline V gene lookup returns CDR1 SGHDT and CDR2 YYEEEE. V was pared by 2 bases and J by 5 bases, with 3 bases of the junction left unmatched. This CDR3 is 14 amino acids long. Here the CDR3 DNA reads TGTGCCAGCAGCTTAGACAGGGGCGATCAGCCCCAGCATTTT. It translates to CASSLDRGDQPQHF.

The chain couples TRBV5-6 to TRBJ1-2; D possibly corresponds to TRBD1 (6 bases). The ends were cut back, 6 bases at V and 4 bases at J, with 16 bases in the middle. The CDR3 runs to 14 residues. Germline V lookup: CDR1 SGHDT, CDR2 YYEEEE. The chain's CDR3 is CASTTKQGSYGYTF. The CDR3 DNA reads as TGTGCCAGCACCACTAAACAGGGCAGCTATGGCTACACCTTC.

The gene calls are TRBV10-3 and TRBJ1-3; D unresolved. The CDR3 contains 15 residues. Germline V gives CDR1 ENHRY, CDR2 SYGVKD. The ends were cut back, 3 bases at V and 6 bases at J, with 15 bases in the middle. CDR3: CAISDLSRAQNTIYF. The CDR3 DNA is TGTGCCATCAGTGACCTTTCGCGGGCACAAAACACCATATATTTT.

This chain joins TRBV5-4 and TRBJ1-2; TRBD1 matches at 9 bases. Germline V CDR1 and CDR2: SGHNT, YYREEE (reference sequence). The CDR3 consists of 13 residues. J lost 6 bases, V lost 4 bases, and 4 bases had no gene match. The CDR3 spells CASSLRDRDGYTF. The CDR3 DNA is TGTGCCAGCAGCCTCCGGGACAGGGATGGCTACACCTTC. The whole variable domain, remainder taken from reference TRBV5-4 and TRBJ1-2, is ETGVTQSPTHLIKTRGQQVTLRCSSQSGHNTVSWYQQALGQGPQFIFQYYREEENGRGNFPPRFSGLQFPNYSSELNVNALELDDSALYLCASSLRDRDGYTFGSGTRLTVV.

The V and J genes are TRBV13 and TRBJ2-5; 9 positions agree with TRBD1. Trimming at V came to 2 bases and at J to 5 bases, leaving 9 bases not matched to a gene. The germline V gene has CDR1 PRHDT and CDR2 FYEKMQ (reference sequence). The CDR3 has 16 residues. The CDR3 nucleotides are TGTGCCAGCAGCTTAAAGACAGGGGGTAGGGGGGAGACCCAGTACTTC. This codes for CASSLKTGGRGETQYF.

This chain links TRBV18 with TRBJ1-2; no definite D call. Per germline, CDR1 KGHSH and CDR2 LQKENI. The CDR3 is made up of 12 amino acids. The V end was cut by 3 bases, the J end by 8 bases, with 10 bases between. DNA of the CDR3: TGTGCCAGCTCACCTGCACTGGAGGGCTACACCTTC. Translating gives CASSPALEGYTF.

The V gene is TRBV27, the J gene TRBJ1-2, with D possibly being TRBD1 (5 bases). CDR1 is MNHEY and CDR2 is SMNVEV in the germline V gene (reference sequence). V was clipped by 2 bases and J by 3 bases, with 10 bases between them. CDR3 length: 14 amino acids. CDR3 amino acids: CASSLNQGHYGYTF. In DNA, the CDR3 is TGTGCCAGCAGTTTAAATCAGGGTCACTATGGCTACACCTTC.

The chain employs TRBV7-8 and TRBJ2-5; D perhaps matches TRBD1 (5 bases). The last part of the DNA fits TRBJ2-7 better; the J call may be wrong. CDR3 length: 13 residues. Per the germline V gene, CDR1 is SGHVS and CDR2 is FQNEAQ. CDR3 sequence reads: CASSLGPGNEQYF. The CDR3 coding sequence is TGTGCCAGCAGCTTAGGCCCAGGGAACGAGCAGTACTTC.

The V gene is TRBV5-6, the J gene TRBJ2-5; 7 bases match TRBD1. The DNA end lines up better with TRBJ2-7; the J call may be wrong. The CDR3 has 16 amino acids. CDR1 and CDR2 (germline): SGHDT, YYEEEE. In DNA form, the CDR3 reads TGTGCCAGCAGCTTTACAGGGGCTCCATTCTCCTACGAGCAGTACTTC. It yields the protein CASSFTGAPFSYEQYF.

As regards this clone: The junction and the germline gene differ at one end; a read error may be behind it. V is TRBV6-5 and J is TRBJ1-4; TRBD1 matches at 10 bases. Germline assignment: CDR1 MNHEY and CDR2 SVGAGI. CDR3 size: 16 residues. CDR3 region: CASSYFRTGGDEKLFF. The CDR3 DNA reads TGTGCCAGCAGCTACTTCAGGACAGGGGGGGATGAAAAACTGTTTTTT.

This clone showed up just once. The J gene is TRBJ2-3, the V gene TRBV30; 12 nucleotides align to TRBD2. V shed 2 bases and J 4 bases; nucleotides not matched to a gene: 10. Germline values: CDR1 GTSNPN, CDR2 SVGIG (reference sequence). The length of the CDR3 is 17 residues. The CDR3, as DNA: TGTGCCTGGAGTAAGAGTTGGACTAGCGGGGCCGCAGATACGCAGTATTTT. Protein product: CAWSKSWTSGAADTQYF.

The V call is TRBV7-8, the J call TRBJ2-3, with 8 bases identical to TRBD2. CDR1 SGHVS and CDR2 FQNEAQ come from the germline V gene. V was clipped by 5 bases and J by 4 bases; unmatched bases: 11. The CDR3 sequence is 16 residues long. The DNA of the CDR3 is TGTGCCAGCAGCCGCAGCTTAGCGGGGCCCGCAGATACGCAGTATTTT. As protein: CASSRSLAGPADTQYF. The variable domain in full, completed from reference TRBV7-8 and TRBJ2-3, reads GAGVSQSPRYKVAKRGQDVALRCDPISGHVSLFWYQQALGQGPEFLTYFQNEAQLDKSGLPSDRFFAERPEGSVSTLKIQRTQQEDSAVYLCASSRSLAGPADTQYFGPGTRLTVL.

This clone was seen a single time. The rearrangement joins TRBV6-1 to TRBJ1-2; 7 nucleotides line up with TRBD1. Trimming at V came to 6 bases and at J to 2 bases, leaving 6 bases not matched to a gene. The length of the CDR3 is 14 residues. From germline, CDR1 is MNHNS and CDR2 SASEGT. The DNA for the CDR3 is TGTGCCAGCAGACCACAGGGGTACAACTATGGCTACACCTTC. This codes for CASRPQGYNYGYTF.